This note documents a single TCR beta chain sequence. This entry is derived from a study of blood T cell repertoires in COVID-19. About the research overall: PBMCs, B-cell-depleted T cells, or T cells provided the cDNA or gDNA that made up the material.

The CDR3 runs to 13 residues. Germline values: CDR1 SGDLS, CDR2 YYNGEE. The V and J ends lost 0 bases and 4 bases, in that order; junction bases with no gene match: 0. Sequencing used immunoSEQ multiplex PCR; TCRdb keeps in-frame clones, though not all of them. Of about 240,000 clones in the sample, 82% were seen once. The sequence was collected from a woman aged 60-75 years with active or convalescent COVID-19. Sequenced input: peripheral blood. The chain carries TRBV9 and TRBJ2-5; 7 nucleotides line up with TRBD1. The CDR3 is CASSVDRGETQYF. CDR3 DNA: TGTGCCAGCAGCGTAGACAGGGGAGAGACCCAGTACTTC.